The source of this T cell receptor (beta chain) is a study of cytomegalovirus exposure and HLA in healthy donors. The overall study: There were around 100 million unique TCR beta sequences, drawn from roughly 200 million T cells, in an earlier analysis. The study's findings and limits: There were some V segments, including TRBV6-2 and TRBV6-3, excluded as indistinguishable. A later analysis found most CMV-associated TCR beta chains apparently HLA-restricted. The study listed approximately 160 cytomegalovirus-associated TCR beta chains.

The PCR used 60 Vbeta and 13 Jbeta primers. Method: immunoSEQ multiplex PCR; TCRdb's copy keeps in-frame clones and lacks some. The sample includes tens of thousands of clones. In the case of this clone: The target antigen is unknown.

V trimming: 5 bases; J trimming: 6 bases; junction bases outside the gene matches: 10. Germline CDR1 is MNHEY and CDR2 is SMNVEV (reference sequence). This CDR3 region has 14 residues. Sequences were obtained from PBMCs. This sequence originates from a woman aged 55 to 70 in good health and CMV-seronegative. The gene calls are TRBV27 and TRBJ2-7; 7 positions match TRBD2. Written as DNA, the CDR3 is TGTGCCAGCAGTCCTAATGGAAGCGGGGCCGAGCAGTACTTC. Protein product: CASSPNGSGAEQYF.